This entry is about one TCR beta chain. Its antigen is not known. The sample comes from a study of T cell responses to AZD1222 COVID-19 vaccine. General study points: Clonal diversity was possibly underestimated, and white British individuals and females predominated among donors. At baseline, just five to seven AZD1222 recipients tested seropositive.

The repertoire was sequenced with immunoSEQ multiplex PCR; TCRdb's copy has only in-frame clones and lacks some. The sample yields 150,000 to 200,000 clones, about 92% seen once. Germline CDR1 is MNHEY and CDR2 is SVGAGI. The germline V and J ends were trimmed by 8 bases and 0 bases, with 8 bases remaining between them. The length of the CDR3 is 13 residues. This TCR came from an adult who received the MenACWY meningococcal vaccine as a control. V and J are TRBV6-5 and TRBJ1-5; D is undetermined. This sample comprised peripheral blood, obtained 28 days after the second dose of the MenACWY control vaccine. As DNA, the CDR3 is TGTGCCAGCCGACCCTATAGCAATCAGCCCCAGCATTTT. It codes for CASRPYSNQPQHF.